Listed below are T cell receptor beta chains from one sample, sequenced in a study of cytomegalovirus exposure and HLA in healthy donors. Only in-frame clones appear in the TCRdb table, and some are missing; sequencing was by immunoSEQ multiplex PCR. The sample includes over 200,000 clones, roughly 80% of them seen just once. The sample consisted of PBMCs. Source of these receptors: a male donor in good health and CMV-seronegative. CDR3s include the opening cysteine and the closing phenylalanine or tryptophan. The listing skips clone size in some rows; elsewhere it reads once, few, many or a size class.

v_call: TRBV6-1; clone_size: .; cdr3_aa: CASSETRQYEKLFF
v_call: TRBV19; clone_size: .; cdr3_aa: CASRLRGTSTWEETQYF
v_call: TRBV5-1; clone_size: few; cdr3_aa: CASSYQAPSNTEAFF
v_call: TRBV2; clone_size: .; cdr3_aa: CASSEQRPYEQYF
v_call: TRBV2; clone_size: .; cdr3_aa: CASSNQNMNTEAFF
v_call: TRBV28; clone_size: .; cdr3_aa: CASSLWQGYTEAFF
v_call: TRBV7-2; clone_size: .; cdr3_aa: CATQRGSANSYNEQFF
v_call: TRBV6-1; clone_size: .; cdr3_aa: CASSEIWTGSYEQYF
v_call: TRBV6-4; clone_size: few; cdr3_aa: CASSRTGGADGYTF
v_call: TRBV27; clone_size: .; cdr3_aa: CASSFQGAPQETQYF
v_call: TRBV30; clone_size: .; cdr3_aa: CAWGGQYNQPQHF
v_call: TRBV4-1; clone_size: .; cdr3_aa: CASSQDPLTGVGEKLFF
v_call: TRBV6-5; clone_size: .; cdr3_aa: CASGQTGGSNNEQFF
v_call: TRBV6-1; clone_size: .; cdr3_aa: CASSFKRGSYGYTF
v_call: TRBV29-1; clone_size: .; cdr3_aa: CSAAPRGWDIQYF
v_call: TRBV7-9; clone_size: .; cdr3_aa: CASSLYGTDSYEQYF
v_call: TRBV6-5; clone_size: few; cdr3_aa: CASRDRGPYEQYF
v_call: TRBV11-1; clone_size: .; cdr3_aa: CASSLGTGGGNQPQHF
v_call: TRBV19; clone_size: few; cdr3_aa: CASTDPGTGITEAFF
v_call: TRBV7-7; clone_size: many; cdr3_aa: CASSLEGGEQYF
v_call: TRBV7-2; clone_size: .; cdr3_aa: CASSFGRTDTQYF
v_call: TRBV13; clone_size: .; cdr3_aa: CASSPRRGSGTQYF
v_call: TRBV7-2; clone_size: .; cdr3_aa: CASSSPPGTRLQETQYF
v_call: TRBV5-1; clone_size: .; cdr3_aa: CASSRRAGGTDTQYF